The 32 T cell receptor beta chains presented below share a single source sample, sequenced in a study of metastatic and nonmetastatic thyroid tumors. No treatment of any kind had been given to any patient before thyroid surgery. TCRdb ran MiXCR on the PCR reads. This sample has 35,000 to 50,000 clones; around 28% occur once, and the top ten carry about a tenth. Sequencing used blood. The origin of the receptors is a male donor with papillary thyroid cancer or a benign thyroid nodule (not recorded which). Some clones in this sample may be carry-over from other donors' samples.

The chain couples TRBV20-1 to TRBJ1-5; D not resolved. Deletions cut 3 bases from V and 1 base from J, with 10 bases between. Germline V gene data show CDR1 as DFQATT and CDR2 as SNEGSKA (reference sequence). The CDR3 has 14 amino acids. The CDR3 loop is CSARDGLSNQPQHF. DNA for the CDR3: TGCAGTGCTAGGGATGGGTTGAGCAATCAGCCCCAGCATTTT.

This clone occurred many times. The chain recombines TRBV5-1 with TRBJ2-3, with D tentatively TRBD2 (5 bases). CDR1 and CDR2 (germline): SGHRS, YFSETQ. Trimming cost V 0 bases and J 2 bases, with 10 bases left between them. The CDR3 sequence is 15 residues long. The CDR3 nucleotides read TGCGCCAGCAGCTTGGGGACTGGAAACACAGATACGCAGTATTTT. This sequence encodes CASSLGTGNTDTQYF.

About this clone itself: One end of the junction does not line up with germline, which may come from a read error. The V gene is TRBV6-5, the J gene TRBJ1-4; D is undetermined. This CDR3 region has 12 residues. CDR1 and CDR2 from the germline V gene are MNHEY and SVGAGI. CDR3 sequence reads: CSSKDAGDKLFF. CDR3 sequence (DNA): TGTTCCAGCAAGGATGCGGGTGATAAACTGTTTTTT.

This clone was seen a handful of times. Germline and junction disagree at one end, which may indicate a read error. This sequence joins TRBV6-1 and TRBJ2-1; TRBD2 matches at 7 bases. CDR1 and CDR2 (germline): MNHNS, SASEGT. CDR3 size: 13 residues. Here the CDR3 DNA reads TGTGCCAGCAGTGACAGGGACTACAATGAGCATCTCTTC. The encoded protein is CASSDRDYNEHLF.

This clone was found a few times. The junction does not match germline at one end; this may be a read error. The V gene is TRBV6-1, the J gene TRBJ2-2, with 10 bases matching TRBD1. Germline values: CDR1 MNHNS, CDR2 SASEGT. This CDR3 is built from 15 residues. The CDR3: CASSSGTGDTWELFF. CDR3 nucleotide sequence: TGTGCCAGCAGTTCCGGGACAGGGGACACCTGGGAGCTGTTTTTT.

In this sample, this clone is medium-sized (0.01 to 0.1%). This chain joins TRBV6-1 and TRBJ1-1; D unresolved. V was shortened by 5 bases and J by 0 bases, with 10 bases between the two germline ends. CDR1 is MNHNS, CDR2 SASEGT, per germline. The CDR3 is made up of 14 amino acids. CDR3 nucleotides: TGTGCCAGCAGTTCTGGGAGCATGAACACTGAAGCTTTCTTT. Its protein is CASSSGSMNTEAFF.

There are a few counts of this clone. The V call is TRBV19, the J call TRBJ1-2; D call uncertain. This CDR3 spans 12 amino acids. The germline gives CDR1 LNHDA, CDR2 SQIVND (reference sequence). The ends were cut back, 8 bases at V and 7 bases at J, with 14 bases in the middle. The CDR3 reads CASDGRLCGYTF. CDR3 in DNA: TGTGCCAGTGATGGCAGGCTTTGTGGCTACACCTTC.

This clone was observed many times. The chain has TRBV7-2 and TRBJ2-5; the D gene is possibly TRBD1 (5 bases). The germline V and J ends were trimmed by 5 bases and 5 bases, with 6 bases remaining between them. Germline CDR1 is SGHTA and CDR2 is FQGNSA. This CDR3 has 11 amino acids. This CDR3 is CASSPGETQYF. The CDR3 DNA is TGTGCCAGCAGCCCAGGGGAGACCCAGTACTTC.

Remarks on this clone: As the CDR3 is not closed by the conserved phenylalanine or tryptophan, this likely results from a read error. The chain recombines TRBV20-1 with TRBJ1-1; 7 positions agree with TRBD1. There are 15 residues in the CDR3. Trimming at V came to 1 base and at J to 6 bases, leaving 11 bases not matched to a gene. Germline CDR1 reads DFQATT; CDR2 reads SNEGSKA (reference sequence). CDR3 nucleotide sequence: TGCAGTGCTAGAGGTCCCCAGGGGGTTTCCCCTGAAGCTTTCGTT. It translates to CSARGPQGVSPEAFV.

In its sample, this clone was seen a few times. The CDR3 region is CASRSLAGGTDTQYF. For the CDR3, the DNA is TGTGCCAGCAGATCACTAGCGGGAGGCACAGATACGCAGTATTTT. This chain links TRBV6-1 with TRBJ2-3; 11 positions match TRBD2. CDR3 size: 15 residues. The germline V gene has CDR1 MNHNS and CDR2 SASEGT. V shed 6 bases, J shed 1 base, and the junction held 3 bases outside the gene matches.

There are many counts of this clone. CDR3 nucleotides: TGTGCCGGTAGTCATAGCACAGATACGCAGTATTTT. Translation: CAGSHSTDTQYF. The chain links TRBV5-4 to TRBJ2-3; D is unclear. Germline V gene lookup returns CDR1 SGHNT and CDR2 YYREEE (reference sequence). This CDR3 has 12 amino acids. V was shortened by 10 bases and J by 0 bases, with 9 bases between the two germline ends. The full variable domain, rest sourced from reference TRBV5-4 and TRBJ2-3, is ETGVTQSPTHLIKTRGQQVTLRCSSQSGHNTVSWYQQALGQGPQFIFQYYREEENGRGNFPPRFSGLQFPNYSSELNVNALELDDSALYLCAGSHSTDTQYFGPGTRLTVL.

The table lists this clone with many counts. V and J are TRBV20-1 and TRBJ2-3, with 15 bases matching TRBD2. Looked up from germline, CDR1 is DFQATT and CDR2 is SNEGSKA (reference sequence). This CDR3 spans 18 amino acids. The junction had 13 bases not matched to a gene; V was cut back by 6 bases and J by 3 bases. CDR3 DNA sequence: TGCAGTGCGCCGGGACTAGCGGGGGGACTTCATGGGACAGATACGCAGTATTTT. It specifies CSAPGLAGGLHGTDTQYF.

The chain carries TRBV3-1 and TRBJ2-7; D gene unclear. The ends were cut back, 3 bases at V and 4 bases at J, with 4 bases in the middle. From germline, CDR1 is LGHDT and CDR2 YNNKEL (reference sequence). This CDR3 has 11 residues. The CDR3 here is CASSHSYEQYF. In DNA form, the CDR3 reads TGTGCCAGCAGCCACTCGTACGAGCAGTACTTC.

The CDR3 region has the DNA TGTGCCAGCAGTTTTGGTTTGGGGGTTTGCTCACCCCTCCACTTT. It is translated as CASSFGLGVCSPLHF. The chain links TRBV28 to TRBJ1-6; D might be TRBD1 (5 bases). V was cut by 3 bases and J by 10 bases, with 16 bases left in between. Germline lookup yields CDR1 MDHEN and CDR2 SYDVKM. The CDR3 sequence is 15 residues long.

The V call is TRBV19, the J call TRBJ1-2, with no clear D. The CDR3 is made up of 10 amino acids. V was trimmed by 6 bases and J by 4 bases, leaving 3 bases between them. From germline, CDR1 is LNHDA and CDR2 SQIVND (reference sequence). In DNA form, the CDR3 reads TGTGCCAGTAGCGCCTATGGCTACACCTTC. Encoded protein: CASSAYGYTF.

This clone was detected many times. The J gene is TRBJ2-3, the V gene TRBV7-3; D could derive from TRBD1 or TRBD2 (5 bases each). Trimming took 3 bases from V and 7 from J, leaving 14 bases between them. Per the germline V gene, CDR1 is SGHTA and CDR2 is FQGTGA. The CDR3 covers 14 residues. CDR3 bases: TGTGCCAGCAGCTTGGGGACGGAATTGAATACGCAGTATTTT. Translation gives CASSLGTELNTQYF.

In its sample, this clone was seen a few times. Since a much larger clone is just one base distant, this may be a read error. Other DNA sequences of this sample code for an identical CDR3. The rearrangement uses TRBV29-1 and TRBJ2-5; the D is unclear. Per the germline V gene, CDR1 is SQVTM and CDR2 is ANQGSEA. The CDR3 runs 13 residues. V lost 3 bases, J lost 2 bases, and 10 bases lay in between. For the CDR3, the DNA is TGCAGCGTTGAGAGGACGGTACAAGAGACCCAGTACTTC. The encoded protein is CSVERTVQETQYF.

The chain joins TRBV28 to TRBJ2-3; 7 bases align to TRBD1. The V segment lost 4 bases and the J segment 3 bases; nucleotides outside the gene matches: 7. This CDR3 is 15 amino acids long. The germline gives CDR1 MDHEN, CDR2 SYDVKM. This CDR3 is CASSSQGVGTDTQYF. In DNA form, the CDR3 reads TGTGCCAGCAGTTCCCAGGGGGTTGGGACAGATACGCAGTATTTT.

Many counts were recorded for this clone. This chain connects TRBV4-1 to TRBJ2-2; D assignment may be TRBD1 or TRBD2 (6 bases each). Looked up from germline, CDR1 is MGHRA and CDR2 is YSYEKL. V dropped 4 bases and J dropped 8 bases, with 20 bases sitting between them. This CDR3 contains 16 residues. The CDR3 nucleotides are TGCGCCAGCAGCCCCGGGAGAGGACAGACATCGGGGGAGCTGTTTTTT. This gives the protein CASSPGRGQTSGELFF.

The chain combines TRBV7-9 with TRBJ1-2; TRBD1 is a possible D gene (6 bases). The CDR3 is made up of 13 amino acids. V was shortened by 1 base and J by 8 bases, with 11 bases between the two germline ends. Germline V gene data show CDR1 as SEHNR and CDR2 as FQNEAQ (reference sequence). CDR3 in amino acids: CASSLGGGWGYTF. CDR3 nucleotides: TGTGCCAGCAGCTTAGGTGGGGGCTGGGGCTACACCTTC.

This clone was seen repeatedly, ten times or more. The CDR3 spells CASRVLGGGAVEGYTF. The CDR3 nucleotides read TGTGCCAGCAGAGTCTTGGGAGGGGGCGCGGTAGAGGGCTACACCTTC. The V gene is TRBV28, the J gene TRBJ1-2; 7 bases fit TRBD1. V lost 6 bases to trimming and J lost 8 bases; unmatched junction nucleotides: 18. CDR1 MDHEN and CDR2 SYDVKM come from the germline V gene. The CDR3 length is 16 residues.

This rearrangement joins TRBV14 to TRBJ2-3; D may be TRBD1 (5 bases). V dropped 0 bases and J dropped 1 base, with 11 bases sitting between them. Germline V CDR1 and CDR2: SGHDN, FVKESK. The CDR3 spans 16 residues. CDR3 in amino acids: CASSQDEARGTDTQYF. CDR3 sequence (DNA): TGTGCCAGCAGCCAAGATGAGGCCAGGGGCACAGATACGCAGTATTTT.

The chain recombines TRBV27 with TRBJ2-3, with D perhaps TRBD1 or TRBD2 (6 bases each). This CDR3 is built from 16 residues. Trimming cost V 5 bases and J 0 bases, with 15 bases left between them. The germline gives CDR1 MNHEY, CDR2 SMNVEV (reference sequence). The CDR3 DNA reads as TGTGCCAGCAGTCCCCCGACTAGGGGGAGCACAGATACGCAGTATTTT. Translation gives CASSPPTRGSTDTQYF.

The chain uses TRBV7-9 and TRBJ2-7; no reliable D call. V lost 1 base and J lost 3, with 13 bases in between. The length of the CDR3 is 15 residues. CDR1 SEHNR and CDR2 FQNEAQ come from the germline V gene (reference sequence). CDR3 DNA sequence: TGTGCCAGCAGCTTAGTAGGACGGACCCGCTACGAGCAGTACTTC. Translating it yields CASSLVGRTRYEQYF.

In this sample, this clone turned up many times. The CDR3 bases are TGCAGTGCTAGACGGGGATTGAACACTGAAGCTTTCTTT. Translating it yields CSARRGLNTEAFF. J is TRBJ1-1 and V is TRBV20-1; D call uncertain. This CDR3 contains 13 residues. The V and J ends lost 2 bases and 0 bases respectively, with 7 bases between them. From germline, CDR1 is DFQATT and CDR2 SNEGSKA (reference sequence).

Ten or more counts support this clone. The rearrangement links TRBV6-1 to TRBJ1-4, with D possibly matching TRBD1 (6 bases). Looked up from germline, CDR1 is MNHNS and CDR2 is SASEGT. The V end was cut by 4 bases, the J end by 8 bases, with 17 bases between. The CDR3 consists of 15 residues. CDR3 residues: CASSATGFEGEKLFF. The CDR3 bases are TGTGCCAGCAGTGCCACAGGGTTTGAGGGGGAAAAACTGTTTTTT.

A few counts support this clone. At one boundary the junction diverges from the germline segment, which might be a read error. V is TRBV28 and J is TRBJ2-3; tentative D call: TRBD2 (5 bases). In germline, CDR1 is MDHEN, CDR2 SYDVKM. The CDR3 sequence is 15 residues long. The CDR3 region has the DNA TGTGTCAGCATCCCGCCGGAGCGGCTCACAGATACGCAGTATTTT. Translation: CVSIPPERLTDTQYF.

The chain has TRBV20-1 and TRBJ1-5; D is unclear. Germline assignment: CDR1 DFQATT and CDR2 SNEGSKA (reference sequence). The V and J ends lost 6 bases and 2 bases respectively, with 17 bases between them. The CDR3 has 15 residues. CDR3 in amino acids: CSAKRSGRGNQPQHF. The CDR3 nucleotides are TGCAGTGCCAAAAGGTCTGGCAGAGGCAATCAGCCCCAGCATTTT.

This clone was seen repeatedly, ten times or more. The chain carries TRBV28 and TRBJ1-4, with 10 bases matching TRBD1. This CDR3 spans 15 amino acids. Germline loops: CDR1 MDHEN, CDR2 SYDVKM. The ends lost 6 bases at V and 5 bases at J; junction bases unmatched: 6. CDR3 in amino acids: CASRTPGQGNEKLFF. In nucleotides, the CDR3 is TGTGCCAGCAGAACGCCGGGACAGGGGAATGAAAAACTGTTTTTT.

This clone was counted many times. This chain uses TRBV5-5 with TRBJ1-5; D is undetermined. V shed 3 bases and J shed 5 bases, with 9 bases lying between them. Germline V gene sequence: CDR1 SGHKS, CDR2 YYEKEE (reference sequence). This CDR3 region has 13 residues. The DNA of the CDR3 is TGTGCCAGCAGCTCTCAGGCTGATCAGCCCCAGCATTTT. Translation: CASSSQADQPQHF.

This clone was detected many times. The chain recombines TRBV11-3 with TRBJ2-3; 7 nucleotides align to TRBD1. This CDR3 spans 14 amino acids. Germline assignment: CDR1 SGHNT and CDR2 YENEEA. V shed 5 bases, J shed 5 bases, and the junction held 7 bases outside the gene matches. The DNA of the CDR3 is TGTGCCAGCAGCCGACAGGGTGCCGAAGATACGCAGTATTTT. Amino acids: CASSRQGAEDTQYF.

The V and J genes are TRBV10-2 and TRBJ2-5; D is uncertain. This CDR3 has 16 residues. Trimming left V 3 bases short and J 3 bases short, with 17 bases between. Germline V gene data show CDR1 as WSHSY and CDR2 as SAAADI. For the CDR3, the DNA is TGCGCCAGCAGTGATGGTCGGTTCCCCACAGAAGAGACCCAGTACTTC. This gives the protein CASSDGRFPTEETQYF.